The clone carrying this TCR beta chain has only one observation. What it recognizes is unknown. Profiled with immunoSEQ multiplex PCR; TCRdb holds only in-frame clones, not every one. The repertoire consists of fewer than 200,000 clones, with 75% to 90% occurring once and the leading ten covering under 8%. The data stem from a study of T cell responses to AZD1222 COVID-19 vaccine. J gave up 3 bases and V 6 bases, and 3 bases lay outside the gene matches. Germline V gene lookup returns CDR1 MNHEY and CDR2 SVGAGI. CDR3 length: 13 amino acids. Study results and caveats: The breadth and depth of Spike-specific TCRs increased once two AZD1222 doses had been given. Seropositive AZD1222 recipients at baseline numbered only five to seven. In all cases, repertoires were sampled only after the peak T cell response.

Sequences were derived from peripheral blood, sampled on day 0 of AZD1222 vaccination. The source is an adult in good health. The V and J genes are TRBV6-5 and TRBJ1-2; the match to TRBD1 covers 8 bases. CDR3 nucleotides: TGTGCCAGCAGAGAGACAGGGGACTATGGCTACACCTTC. Its protein product is CASRETGDYGYTF.